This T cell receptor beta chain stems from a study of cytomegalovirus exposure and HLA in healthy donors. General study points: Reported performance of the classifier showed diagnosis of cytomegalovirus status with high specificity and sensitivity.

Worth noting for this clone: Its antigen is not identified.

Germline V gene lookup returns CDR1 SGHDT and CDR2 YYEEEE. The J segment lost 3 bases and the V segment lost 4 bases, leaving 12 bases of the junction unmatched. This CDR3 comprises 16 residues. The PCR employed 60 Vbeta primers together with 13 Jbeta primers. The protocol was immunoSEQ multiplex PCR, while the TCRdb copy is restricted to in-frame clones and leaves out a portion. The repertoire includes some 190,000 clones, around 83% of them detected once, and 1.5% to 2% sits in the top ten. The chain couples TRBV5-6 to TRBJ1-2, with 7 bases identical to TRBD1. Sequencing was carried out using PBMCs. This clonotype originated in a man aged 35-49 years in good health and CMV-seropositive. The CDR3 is CASSPARTGDYYGYTF. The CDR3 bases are TGTGCCAGCAGCCCTGCACGGACAGGAGATTACTATGGCTACACCTTC.